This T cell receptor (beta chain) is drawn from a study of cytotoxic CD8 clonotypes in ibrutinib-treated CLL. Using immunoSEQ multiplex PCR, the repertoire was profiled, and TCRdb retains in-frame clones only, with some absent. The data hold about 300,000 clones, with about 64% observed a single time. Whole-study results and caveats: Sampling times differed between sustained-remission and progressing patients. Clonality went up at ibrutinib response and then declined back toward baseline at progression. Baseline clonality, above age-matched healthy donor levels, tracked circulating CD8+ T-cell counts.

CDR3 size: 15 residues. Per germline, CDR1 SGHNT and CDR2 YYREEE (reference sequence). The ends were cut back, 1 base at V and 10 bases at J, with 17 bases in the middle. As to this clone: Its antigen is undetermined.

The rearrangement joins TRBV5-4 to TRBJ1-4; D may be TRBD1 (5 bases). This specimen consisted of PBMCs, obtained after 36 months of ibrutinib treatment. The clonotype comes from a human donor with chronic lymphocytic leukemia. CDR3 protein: CASSLNGRGRGKLFF. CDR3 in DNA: TGTGCCAGCAGCTTGAACGGGAGGGGCCGGGGAAAACTGTTTTTT.